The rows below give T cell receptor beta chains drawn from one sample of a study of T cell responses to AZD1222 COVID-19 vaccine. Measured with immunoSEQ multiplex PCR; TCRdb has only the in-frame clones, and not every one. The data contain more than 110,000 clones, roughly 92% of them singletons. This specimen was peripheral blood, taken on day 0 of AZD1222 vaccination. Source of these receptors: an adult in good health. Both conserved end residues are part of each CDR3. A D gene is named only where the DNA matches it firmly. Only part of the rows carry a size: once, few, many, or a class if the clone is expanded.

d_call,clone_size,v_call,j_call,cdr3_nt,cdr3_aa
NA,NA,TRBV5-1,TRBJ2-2,TGCGCCAGCAGCTTGGGGGGCACTAACACCGGGGAGCTGTTTTTT,CASSLGGTNTGELFF
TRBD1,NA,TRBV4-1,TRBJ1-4,TGCGCCAGCAGCCAAAACCCCGGGACAGGGGGTGAAAAACTGTTTTTT,CASSQNPGTGGEKLFF
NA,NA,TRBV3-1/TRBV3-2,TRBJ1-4,TGTGCCAGCAGCCCGATCACCGGTAATGAAAAACTGTTTTTT,CASSPITGNEKLFF
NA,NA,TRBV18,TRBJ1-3,TGTGCCAGCTCACCATCCACCGGGCCTGGAAACACCATATATTTT,CASSPSTGPGNTIYF
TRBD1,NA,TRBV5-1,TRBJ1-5,TGCGCCAGCAGCTGTTTCCGGGACAGACATCAGCCCCAGCATTTT,CASSCFRDRHQPQHF
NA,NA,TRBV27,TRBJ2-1,TGTGCCAGCAGTTTATGGGGCGAGGGGAATGAGCAGTTCTTC,CASSLWGEGNEQFF
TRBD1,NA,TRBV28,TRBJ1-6,TGTGCCAGCCGCGGACAGGGGATGGGTAATTCACCCCTCCACTTT,CASRGQGMGNSPLHF
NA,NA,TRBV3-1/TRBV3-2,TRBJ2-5,TGTGCCAGCGGGCGGGACACCGGAGAGACCCAGTACTTC,CASGRDTGETQYF
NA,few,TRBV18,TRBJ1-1,TGTGCCAGCTCACCGGGACAGAACACTGAAGCTTTCTTT,CASSPGQNTEAFF
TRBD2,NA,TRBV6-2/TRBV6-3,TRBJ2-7,TGTGCCAGCAGTTACTCCCCTAGCGGGAGGGCTGGAGAGCAGTACTTC,CASSYSPSGRAGEQYF
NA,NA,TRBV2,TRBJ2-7,TGTGCCAGCATAAGGCTGGGCACCTACGAGCAGTACTTC,CASIRLGTYEQYF
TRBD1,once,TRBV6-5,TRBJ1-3,TGTGCCAGCAGCCCCGGACAGGCCTCTGGAAACACCATATATTTT,CASSPGQASGNTIYF
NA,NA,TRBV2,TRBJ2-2,TGTGCCAGCAGTGGGACAAAGAACACCGGGGAGCTGTTTTTT,CASSGTKNTGELFF
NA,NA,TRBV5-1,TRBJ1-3,TGCGCCAGCAGCTTGGGGACTTTCTCTGGAAACACCATATATTTT,CASSLGTFSGNTIYF
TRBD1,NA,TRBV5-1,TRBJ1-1,TGCGCCAGCAGCTTCGGACAGGGGACTGAAGCTTTCTTT,CASSFGQGTEAFF
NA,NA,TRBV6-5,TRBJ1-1,TGTGCCAGCAGTTACTCCAGGGGGAACACTGAAGCTTTCTTT,CASSYSRGNTEAFF
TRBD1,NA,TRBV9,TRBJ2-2,TGTGCCAGCAGCGCCTTCCAACAGGGGTTGAGCACCGGGGAGCTGTTTTTT,CASSAFQQGLSTGELFF
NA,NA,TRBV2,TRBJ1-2,TGTGCCAGCAGCGCCGGGACTCGATATGGCTACACCTTC,CASSAGTRYGYTF
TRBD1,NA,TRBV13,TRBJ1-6,TGTGCCAGCAGCTTCGGACAGGGTAATTCACCCCTCCACTTT,CASSFGQGNSPLHF
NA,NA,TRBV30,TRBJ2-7,TGTGCCTGGAGGGAGCAGTACTTC,CAWREQYF
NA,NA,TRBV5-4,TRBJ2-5,TGTGCCAGCAGCTGGGGGGGGCCTCAAGAGACCCAGTACTTC,CASSWGGPQETQYF
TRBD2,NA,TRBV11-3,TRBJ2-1,TGTGCCAGCAGTTCCCGGGACCGCGGGGGGGGGTACAATGAGCAGTTCTTC,CASSSRDRGGGYNEQFF
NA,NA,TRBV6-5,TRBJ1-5,TGTGCCAGCAGTTCCCGGGGGTATCAGCCCCAGCATTTT,CASSSRGYQPQHF
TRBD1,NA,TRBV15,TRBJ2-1,TGTGCCACCAGCAGAGTCAGGGGGTACTACAATGAGCAGTTCTTC,CATSRVRGYYNEQFF
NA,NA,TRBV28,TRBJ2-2,TGTGCCAGCGGGAGCCTGAACACCGGGGAGCTGTTTTTT,CASGSLNTGELFF
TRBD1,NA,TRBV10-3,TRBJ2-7,TGTGCCATCAGTGAGCCGGGACAGACCTACGAGCAGTACTTC,CAISEPGQTYEQYF
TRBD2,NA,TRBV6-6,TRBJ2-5,TGTGCCAGCAGTTTCGGACTAGCCCAAGAGACCCAGTACTTC,CASSFGLAQETQYF
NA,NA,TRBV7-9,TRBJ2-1,TGTGCCAGCAGCTTCCGGGAGCCCTACAATGAGCAGTTCTTC,CASSFREPYNEQFF
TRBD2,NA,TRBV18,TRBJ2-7,TGTGCCAGCGCATCGGGTGCTAGCGGGGGATACGAGCAGTACTTC,CASASGASGGYEQYF
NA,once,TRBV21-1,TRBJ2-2,TGTGCCAGCAGCCCGCGAGAGGGGGCCGACACCGGGGAGCTGTTTTTT,CASSPREGADTGELFF
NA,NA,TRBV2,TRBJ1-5,TGTGCCAGTACAGGGATTCGGAACAATCAGCCCCAGCATTTT,CASTGIRNNQPQHF
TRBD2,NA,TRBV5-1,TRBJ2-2,TGCGCCAGCAGCTTGACTAGCGGGAGACCCGGGGAGCTGTTTTTT,CASSLTSGRPGELFF
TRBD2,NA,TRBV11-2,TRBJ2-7,TGTGCCAGCAGCCCGGGGACTAGCGGGAGGGCCTACGAGCAGTACTTC,CASSPGTSGRAYEQYF
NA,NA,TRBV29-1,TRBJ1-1,TGCAGCGTTTCCGGACTGGCGAACACTGAAGCTTTCTTT,CSVSGLANTEAFF
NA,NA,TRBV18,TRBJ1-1,TGTGCCAGCTCGCGAGATCGGAACACTGAAGCTTTCTTT,CASSRDRNTEAFF
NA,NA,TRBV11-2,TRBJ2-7,TGTGCCAGCAGCCCTATAACGGGTCCCCGGGCTTCCTACGAGCAGTACTTC,CASSPITGPRASYEQYF
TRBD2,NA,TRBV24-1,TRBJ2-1,TGTGCCACCAGTGACCCGGGACTAGCGGGAGGGTATGAGCAGTTCTTC,CATSDPGLAGGYEQFF
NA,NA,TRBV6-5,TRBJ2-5,TGTGCCAGCAGCGAGAACAGAGAGACCCAGTACTTC,CASSENRETQYF
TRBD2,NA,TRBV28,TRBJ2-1,TGTGCCAGCAGTTTTTTAGGACTAGCGGGAGGGAACTACAATGAGCAGTTCTTC,CASSFLGLAGGNYNEQFF
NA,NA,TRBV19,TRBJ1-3,TGTGCCACCCATTCAGGTTCAACCTACGACTCTGGAAACACCATATATTTT,CATHSGSTYDSGNTIYF
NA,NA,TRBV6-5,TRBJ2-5,TGTGCCAGCAGTTACTCTTTCGGGACCGGAGAGACCCAGTACTTC,CASSYSFGTGETQYF
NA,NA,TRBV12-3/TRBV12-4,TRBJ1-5,TGTGCCAGCAGGGAGGGATCCGGGCCCCAGCATTTT,CASREGSGPQHF
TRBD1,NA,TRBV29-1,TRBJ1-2,TGCAGCGTTGGACAGGGGGCAGGGAATGGCTACACCTTC,CSVGQGAGNGYTF
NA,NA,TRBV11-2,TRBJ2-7,TGTGCCAGCAGCTTAGCCAGGGGGGTTTCCTACGAGCAGTACTTC,CASSLARGVSYEQYF
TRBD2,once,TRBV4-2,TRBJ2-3,TGTGCCAGCAGCCAATCCCCCGGACTAGCTTCTAGCACAGATACGCAGTATTTT,CASSQSPGLASSTDTQYF
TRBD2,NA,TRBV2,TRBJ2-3,TGTGCCAGCACCGACGGGAGGGGAGTGGATACGCAGTATTTT,CASTDGRGVDTQYF
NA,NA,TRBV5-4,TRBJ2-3,TGTGCCAGCAGCCCCACTAGCACAGATACGCAGTATTTT,CASSPTSTDTQYF
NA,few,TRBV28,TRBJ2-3,TGTGCCAGCAGTCTGACCAACACAGATACGCAGTATTTT,CASSLTNTDTQYF
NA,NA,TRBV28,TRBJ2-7,TGTGCCAGCAGAGGGATACAGGGCTACGAGCAGTACTTC,CASRGIQGYEQYF
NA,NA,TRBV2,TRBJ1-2,TGTGCCAGCAGTGAAGTCGGGGGGCTCGTGGGCTATGGCTACACCTTC,CASSEVGGLVGYGYTF